The clone carrying this TCR beta chain was seen repeatedly, ten times or more. The CDR3 contains 17 residues. Germline V gives CDR1 SGHAT, CDR2 FQNNGV. The ends were cut back, 3 bases at V and 0 bases at J, with 17 bases in the middle. The sample is drawn from a study of T-cell reconstitution after alpha-beta-depleted transplantation in children. During its preparation, the TCRbeta library received unique molecular identifiers. TCRdb reprocessed the PCR reads with MiXCR, giving one entry per CDR3 protein. In the table there are about 540,000 distinct CDR3 sequences, 18% of which are singletons. Sequenced here: PBMCs from the stem cell graft donor, sampled from the stem cell graft. The receptor was derived from a human donor who donated a stem cell graft to a child with acute lymphoblastic leukemia. The V and J genes are TRBV11-2 and TRBJ1-1; possible D gene TRBD1, 5 bases. Written as DNA, the CDR3 is TGTGCCAGCAGCTTTGACTTTTCCAGGGTTATGAACACTGAAGCTTTCTTT. It specifies CASSFDFSRVMNTEAFF.